This passage covers 13 T cell receptor beta chains from one sample sequenced in a study of CD8+CD57+ T cells in acquired aplastic anemia. Genomic DNA was employed as the template in profiling TCR beta VDJ and CDR3. A single record per CDR3 protein comes from TCRdb applying MiXCR to the reads. The repertoire has hundreds of thousands of distinct CDR3 sequences, 56% of them found once; the top ten carry approximately 1.2%. By flow cytometry, patients selected for sequencing had shown an expansion of CD8+CD57+ cells. The material sequenced was sorted CD4+, CD8+, or CD8+CD57+ T cells (not recorded which) from PBMCs. The origin of the receptors is a human donor with aplastic anemia.

The chain uses TRBV5-1 and TRBJ2-7; 8 nucleotides match TRBD1. The J segment lost 6 bases and the V segment lost 3 bases, leaving 14 bases of the junction unmatched. This CDR3 contains 16 residues. CDR1 is SGHRS, CDR2 YFSETQ, per germline. As DNA, the CDR3 is TGCGCCAGCAGCTCTGCAATGGACAGGGTAAAGGTCGAGCAGTACTTC. It is translated as CASSSAMDRVKVEQYF.

The chain couples TRBV20-1 to TRBJ2-7; 9 positions agree with TRBD1. Germline-derived CDR1 and CDR2 are DFQATT and SNEGSKA (reference sequence). V lost 3 bases and J lost 6; bases outside the gene matches: 9. The CDR3 sequence is 14 residues long. Written as DNA, the CDR3 is TGCAGTGCTAGCGGGACAGGGTATTTTAGCGAGCAGTACTTC. The encoded protein is CSASGTGYFSEQYF.

This clonotype was observed many times. The genes are TRBV7-9 and TRBJ2-3, with unresolved D. Germline CDR1 is SEHNR and CDR2 is FQNEAQ (reference sequence). CDR3 size: 15 residues. Trimming shortened V by 0 bases and J by 2 bases, and 9 bases separated the two germline ends. Here the CDR3 reads CASSLAIITTDTQYF. The CDR3 region has the DNA TGTGCCAGCAGCTTAGCCATAATCACCACAGATACGCAGTATTTT.

This sequence joins TRBV7-2 and TRBJ1-2; D unresolved. Trimming left V 5 bases short and J 8 bases short, with 21 bases between. Germline assignment: CDR1 SGHTA and CDR2 FQGNSA. The CDR3 is made up of 15 amino acids. In nucleotides, the CDR3 is TGTGCCAGCAGCCTGATAGCGGGGATGAGGTACGGCTACACCTTC. Translation gives CASSLIAGMRYGYTF.

This clonotype was counted only a few times. V usage is TRBV9 and J usage is TRBJ2-2; TRBD1 matches 8 bases. The CDR3 is 16 residues long. The trim removed 3 bases at V and 1 base at J, leaving 5 bases unmatched. The V gene's germline CDR1 is SGDLS and CDR2 YYNGEE. The CDR3 region has the DNA TGTGCCAGCAGCGAGACGACAGGGGTGAACACCGGGGAGCTGTTTTTT. Residues: CASSETTGVNTGELFF.

This clonotype has a single count. The gene calls are TRBV20-1 and TRBJ2-7; TRBD2 might be the D (6 bases). CDR3 length: 15 amino acids. The ends were cut back, 2 bases at V and 0 bases at J, with 14 bases in the middle. The V gene's germline CDR1 is DFQATT and CDR2 SNEGSKA (reference sequence). The CDR3 DNA reads TGCAGTGCTAGACTAGCGTATCTCGGCTCCTACGAGCAGTACTTC. It yields the protein CSARLAYLGSYEQYF.

The chain employs TRBV7-8 and TRBJ2-6, with D unclear. The CDR3 extends over 13 amino acids. Looked up from germline, CDR1 is SGHVS and CDR2 is FQNEAQ. With 6 bases removed from V and 0 bases from J, the gap between germline ends came to 3 bases. The CDR3 reads CASRSSGANVLTF. CDR3 bases: TGTGCCAGCAGGAGCTCTGGGGCCAACGTCCTGACTTTC. The variable domain in full, completed from reference TRBV7-8 and TRBJ2-6, reads GAGVSQSPRYKVAKRGQDVALRCDPISGHVSLFWYQQALGQGPEFLTYFQNEAQLDKSGLPSDRFFAERPEGSVSTLKIQRTQQEDSAVYLCASRSSGANVLTFGAGSRLTVL.

This clonotype was counted a single time. The chain links TRBV7-9 to TRBJ1-1, with a tentative D call TRBD1 (5 bases). This CDR3 comprises 15 residues. V lost 11 bases, J lost 0 bases, and 19 bases lay in between. Germline lookup yields CDR1 SEHNR and CDR2 FQNEAQ (reference sequence). Here the CDR3 reads CAGRDGTSMNTEAFF. In nucleotides, the CDR3 is TGTGCCGGCCGGGACGGAACATCCATGAACACTGAAGCTTTCTTT.

CDR3 loop: CASSPRMGEAFF. The CDR3 nucleotides read TGTGCCAGTAGTCCTCGCATGGGGGAAGCTTTCTTT. The chain couples TRBV19 to TRBJ1-1; D gene uncertain. The CDR3 has 12 residues. Trimming cost V 5 bases and J 8 bases, with 12 bases left between them. Germline values: CDR1 LNHDA, CDR2 SQIVND (reference sequence).

CDR3 region: CASSLDWRGTEAFF. For the CDR3, the DNA is TGCGCCAGCAGCTTGGATTGGCGGGGTACTGAAGCTTTCTTT. The chain has TRBV5-1 and TRBJ1-1, with D unclear. CDR1 is SGHRS, CDR2 YFSETQ, per germline. V was cut by 0 bases and J by 5 bases, with 11 bases left in between. This CDR3 spans 14 amino acids. The full variable domain, in which reference TRBV5-1 and TRBJ1-1 provide the parts outside the CDR3, is KAGVTQTPRYLIKTRGQQVTLSCSPISGHRSVSWYQQTPGQGLQFLFEYFSETQRNKGNFPGRFSGRQFSNSRSEMNVSTLELGDSALYLCASSLDWRGTEAFFGQGTRLTVV.

This clonotype was recorded many times. The V gene is TRBV6-6, the J gene TRBJ2-3; D unresolved. CDR1 is MNHNY, CDR2 SVGAGI, per germline (reference sequence). Trimming left V 0 bases short and J 6 bases short, with 7 bases between. The CDR3 contains 13 residues. The DNA for the CDR3 is TGTGCCAGCAGTTACTCGCGAGTCGATACGCAGTATTTT. Translation: CASSYSRVDTQYF.

In this sample, this clonotype turned up many times. The V gene is TRBV19, the J gene TRBJ2-1, with 8 bases matching TRBD1. There are 15 residues in the CDR3. V shed 7 bases, J shed 7 bases, and the junction held 12 bases outside the gene matches. Looked up from germline, CDR1 is LNHDA and CDR2 is SQIVND (reference sequence). CDR3: CASKTGIRDRNEQFF. Here the CDR3 DNA reads TGTGCCAGTAAAACAGGGATTAGGGACAGGAATGAGCAGTTCTTC.

The chain employs TRBV10-3 and TRBJ1-1, with a possible D match to TRBD1 (5 bases). V gave up 1 base and J gave up 3 bases, with 12 bases separating them. The CDR3 sequence is 15 residues long. Germline CDR1 ENHRY, CDR2 SYGVKD. CDR3 region: CAISELAGVDTEAFF. In DNA, the CDR3 is TGTGCCATCAGTGAGTTGGCGGGGGTCGACACTGAAGCTTTCTTT.